One TCR beta chain is described in this entry. This clonotype was seen only a few times. There is no known antigen for this receptor. No per-base quality is available; no much larger clone lies one base away. The CDR3 starts with the cysteine, ends with the phenylalanine, and has 22 residues. Kept here is only the CDR3 DNA, which spans 66 bases and is read in frame from base 1. Relative to germline, V is missing 3 bases and J is missing 0 bases, with 20 bases of the junction outside any gene match. Instrument on record: Illumina HiSeq 2500. Quantitative 5'-RACE with molecular barcodes was the method used to prepare the TCR beta libraries. For the original study's pipeline: To identify disease-linked TCR variants, a new computational method was used, one built on a probabilistic model of VDJ rearrangement. TCRdb reprocessing: public reads trimmed at Q25 with fastp, clones called with MiXCR, in-frame beta chains kept. CDR3 protein sequences are deduplicated, and each keeps its most common genes and DNA. TCRdb, not the authors, supplied the V and J calls. The sample table records around 250,000 distinct CDR3 sequences; 32% of these occur just once. The top ten hold roughly 4% of the sample.

These data are taken from a study of CD8 T cells in ankylosing spondylitis (dated by TCRdb to about 2017). Notes on the research overall: To find TCR variants linked to disease, the study profiled T cell receptor beta repertoires in ankylosing spondylitis patients and healthy donors. Peripheral blood was sampled, and synovial fluid was additionally collected from ankylosing spondylitis patients. The full study cohort comprised 25 or so ankylosing spondylitis patients and approximately 100 healthy donors.

What the research found in general, with its limitations: Some of the motif variants had been reported before in the synovial fluid and blood of reactive arthritis patients, a finding that suggests common disease-initiation mechanisms. The disease-linked clones were reported to be significantly enriched in matched synovial fluid samples from ankylosing spondylitis patients. Blood from ankylosing spondylitis patients appeared to be characterized by a TCR beta motif made up of eight highly homologous amino acid variants. The disease-linked clones showed a CD8+ phenotype and occurred at relatively low frequencies in peripheral blood.

The clonotype was recovered from a male donor with ankylosing spondylitis or in good health (not recorded which). Sequencing input: blood, either unsorted or a sorted T cell fraction (not recorded which). The rearrangement combines TRBV7-1 with TRBJ2-2; TRBD2 fits 9 bases in the junction. TRBV7-1 has ORF status, its function being uncertain. The CDR3 in this case is CASSSEHRVAGAPISNTGELFF. The nucleotide sequence reads TGTGCCAGCAGCTCGGAGCACAGGGTAGCGGGGGCGCCCATTTCGAACACCGGGGAGCTGTTTTTT.